This T cell receptor (beta chain) was sequenced during a study of blood T cell repertoires in COVID-19. Overall study: Some COVID-19 samples were acute and others convalescent; all came from the United States, Italy and Spain.

Only in-frame clones appear in the TCRdb table, and some are missing; sequencing was by immunoSEQ multiplex PCR. The data contain some 250,000 clones, just over 90% of them seen just once; the ten biggest clones take up 2.3%. In germline, CDR1 is SGHDT, CDR2 YYEEEE. V was pared by 4 bases and J by 4 bases, with 15 bases between. CDR3 length: 15 residues. The V gene is TRBV5-6, the J gene TRBJ1-3; the D is unclear. This sequence was found in a woman in her 40s with acute COVID-19. Source material: PBMCs or T cells enriched from blood (not recorded which). CDR3 in DNA: TGTGCCAGCAGCCCTGGACTGCTTGGGGGAAACACCATATATTTT. Translated: CASSPGLLGGNTIYF.